The 5 T cell receptor beta chains in this list originate from one sample, sequenced in a study of cytomegalovirus exposure and HLA in healthy donors. The PCR employed 60 Vbeta primers together with 13 Jbeta primers. Sequenced by immunoSEQ multiplex PCR; TCRdb stores in-frame clones only, minus some. The data show roughly 110,000 clones, over 75% seen once. Sample: PBMCs. These receptors were obtained from a male donor in good health and CMV-seronegative.

The chain recombines TRBV11-1 with TRBJ2-1; D might be TRBD2 (5 bases). Trimming took 1 base from V and 1 from J, leaving 14 bases between them. The CDR3 contains 17 residues. From germline, CDR1 is SGHAT and CDR2 FQDESV (reference sequence). CDR3 in amino acids: CASSLVGAEHSYNEQFF. The CDR3 DNA sequence: TGTGCCAGCAGCTTAGTTGGAGCGGAACATTCCTACAATGAGCAGTTCTTC.

This rearrangement joins TRBV7-3 to TRBJ2-6, with D possibly being TRBD2 (5 bases). The CDR3 extends over 17 amino acids. Trimming took 0 bases from V and 0 from J, leaving 9 bases between them. Germline V gene data show CDR1 as SGHTA and CDR2 as FQGTGA. CDR3: CASSLTGGRSGANVLTF. CDR3 DNA: TGTGCCAGCAGCTTAACAGGAGGTCGCTCTGGGGCCAACGTCCTGACTTTC. The variable domain in full, with the rest retrieved from reference TRBV7-3 and TRBJ2-6, is GAGVSQTPSNKVTEKGKYVELRCDPISGHTALYWYRQSLGQGPEFLIYFQGTGAADDSGLPNDRFFAVRPEGSVSTLKIQRTERGDSAVYLCASSLTGGRSGANVLTFGAGSRLTVL.

V gene TRBV6-6 combines with J gene TRBJ1-1, with 7 positions matching TRBD1. Germline CDR1 is MNHNY and CDR2 is SVGAGI (reference sequence). V lost 8 bases, J lost 0 bases, and 3 bases stayed unmatched. CDR3 length equals 13 residues. CDR3 nucleotides: TGTGCCAGCCACAGGGGCATGAACACTGAAGCTTTCTTT. This encodes CASHRGMNTEAFF.

This clone was detected only a few times. The DNA of the CDR3 is TGTGCCAGCAGTTCGAGACAGGCCTCCTACGAGCAGTACTTC. This codes for CASSSRQASYEQYF. This chain joins TRBV27 and TRBJ2-7; perhaps TRBD1 as D (6 bases). The CDR3 has 14 residues. V lost 4 bases to trimming and J lost 0 bases, with 10 bases between them. Germline CDR1 MNHEY, CDR2 SMNVEV (reference sequence).

The chain links TRBV30 to TRBJ1-2; weak D call: TRBD1 (5 bases). From germline, CDR1 is GTSNPN and CDR2 SVGIG (reference sequence). Trimming removed 8 bases at V and 6 bases at J, with 16 bases between. The CDR3 runs to 12 residues. CDR3 region: CADWTTDNGYTF. The DNA of the CDR3 is TGTGCCGACTGGACAACGGATAATGGCTACACCTTC.